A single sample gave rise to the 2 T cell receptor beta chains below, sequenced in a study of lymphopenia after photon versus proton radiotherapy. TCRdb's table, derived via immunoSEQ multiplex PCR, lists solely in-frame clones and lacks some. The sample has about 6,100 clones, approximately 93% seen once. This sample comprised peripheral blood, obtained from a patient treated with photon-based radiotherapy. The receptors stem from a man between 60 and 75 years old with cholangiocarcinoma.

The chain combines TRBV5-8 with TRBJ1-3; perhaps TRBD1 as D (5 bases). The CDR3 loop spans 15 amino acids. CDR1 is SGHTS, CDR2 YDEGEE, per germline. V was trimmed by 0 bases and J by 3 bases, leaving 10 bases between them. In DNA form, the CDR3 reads TGTGCCAGCAGCTTGGGGCAGGGCTTTGGAAACACCATATATTTT. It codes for CASSLGQGFGNTIYF.

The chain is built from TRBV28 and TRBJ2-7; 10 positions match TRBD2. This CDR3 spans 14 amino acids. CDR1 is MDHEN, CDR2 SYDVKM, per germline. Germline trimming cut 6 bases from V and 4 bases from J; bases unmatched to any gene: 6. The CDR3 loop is CASSRLAGVYEQYF. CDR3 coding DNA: TGTGCCAGCAGCCGCCTAGCGGGAGTTTACGAGCAGTACTTC.